This TCR beta chain appears in the sequencing data of a study of blood T cells in healthy people across ages. It was with a sample-barcoded 5' primer and a J-beta primer mix that a second PCR of roughly 6 to 11 cycles was run. TCRdb independently ran MiXCR on the 5' RACE reads; one entry per CDR3 protein. The repertoire holds under 2 million distinct CDR3 sequences, with around 36% as singletons. Study results and limitations: Fewer expanded clones and more diversity marked long-lived versus aged donors. In the absence of known donor CMV status, changes in expanded clonotypes were possibly confounded.

With respect to this clonotype: Antigen: not known.

The CDR3 sequence is 14 residues long. After removal of 6 bases from V and 5 bases from J, the junction contained 7 bases not matched to a gene. The clonotype comes from a young woman in good health. The specimen was blood. The rearrangement joins TRBV12-3 or TRBV12-4 to TRBJ1-5, with TRBD1 matching 7 bases. For the CDR3, the DNA is TGTGCCAGCAGAGACAGGGTCGGTGATCAGCCCCAGCATTTT. It specifies CASRDRVGDQPQHF.